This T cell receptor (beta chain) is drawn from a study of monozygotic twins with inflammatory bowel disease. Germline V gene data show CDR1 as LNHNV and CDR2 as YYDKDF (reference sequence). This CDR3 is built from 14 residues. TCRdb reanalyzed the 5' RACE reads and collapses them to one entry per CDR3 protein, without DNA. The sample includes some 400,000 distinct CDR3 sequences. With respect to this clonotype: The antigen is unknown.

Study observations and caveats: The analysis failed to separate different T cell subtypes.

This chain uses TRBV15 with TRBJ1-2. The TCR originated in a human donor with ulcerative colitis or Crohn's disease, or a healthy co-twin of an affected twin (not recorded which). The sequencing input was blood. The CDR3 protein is CATSREGQVYGYTF.